The clone carrying this TCR beta chain was picked up one time. These data come from a study of CD8+ T cells in alopecia areata. Extracted RNA was reverse transcribed into cDNA, the sequencing template. Only in-frame clones appear in the TCRdb table, and some are missing; sequencing was by immunoSEQ multiplex PCR. The table lists 69,000 or so clones, approximately 58% of them singletons. This receptor was obtained from a human donor with alopecia areata. Specimen: CD8+ T cells sorted from blood, collected at week 0.

The CDR3 region is CASSLGTGGAEAFF. As DNA, the CDR3 is TGTGCCAGCAGCTTAGGAACAGGGGGCGCTGAAGCTTTCTTT. The chain combines TRBV5-6 with TRBJ1-1, with 9 nucleotides matching TRBD1. Per the germline V gene, CDR1 is SGHDT and CDR2 is YYEEEE. The trim removed 2 bases at V and 6 bases at J, leaving 5 bases unmatched. This CDR3 has 14 residues.